These 2 T cell receptor beta chains were sequenced from one sample in a study of blood T cell repertoires in COVID-19. Assay used: immunoSEQ multiplex PCR; TCRdb lists only in-frame clones, some missing. The sample holds 95,000 to 100,000 clones, less than 90% seen once. Sequenced material: peripheral blood. The receptors come from an elderly man with acute or convalescent COVID-19.

The rearrangement links TRBV5-1 to TRBJ2-2, with 9 bases matching TRBD2. The CDR3 runs 15 residues. The germline CDR1 and CDR2 sequences are SGHRS and YFSETQ. V trimming: 5 bases; J trimming: 2 bases; junction bases outside the gene matches: 4. The CDR3 here is CASRLTSGNTGELFF. The CDR3 DNA reads TGCGCCAGCAGGCTGACTAGCGGAAACACCGGGGAGCTGTTTTTT.

This chain uses TRBV23-1 with TRBJ1-5, with D uncertain. TRBV23-1 is placed among ORFs of uncertain function. Trimming shortened V by 8 bases and J by 2 bases, and 16 bases separated the two germline ends. The CDR3 loop spans 15 amino acids. The CDR3 DNA is TGCGCCAGCTCAATTATTGACACCGGCAATCAGCCCCAGCATTTT. As protein: CASSIIDTGNQPQHF.